This T cell receptor (beta chain) was identified during a study of cytomegalovirus exposure and HLA in healthy donors. The primer mix had 60 Vbeta and 13 Jbeta primers. TCRdb's table, derived via immunoSEQ multiplex PCR, lists solely in-frame clones and lacks some. The sample lists roughly 120,000 clones, approximately 77% occurring once. Germline V CDR1 and CDR2: SQVTM, ANQGSEA. The CDR3 sequence is 13 residues long. Trimming left V 3 bases short and J 0 bases short, with 8 bases between. This cohort consisted of healthy bone marrow donors. Nominally healthy donors were sampled, though unrecorded immune exposures were likely.

The specimen sequenced was PBMCs. The clonotype comes from a man aged 50 to 60 in good health and CMV-seropositive. The chain combines TRBV29-1 with TRBJ1-2; the D is unclear. This CDR3 is CSVDGNTNYGYTF. CDR3 bases: TGCAGCGTTGACGGGAATACTAACTATGGCTACACCTTC.